This T cell receptor (beta chain) was obtained from a study of vaccination and CD4 T cells after COVID-19. An Oncomine TCR Beta short-read assay was used to sequence the DNA from cultured CD4+ T cells. TCRdb re-called the PCR reads through MiXCR, storing one row per CDR3 protein. The sample shows some 4,200 distinct CDR3 sequences, roughly 34% of them seen only once. Note on this clonotype: Its matching antigen is unknown.

Described treatment: approximately nine-day PBMC culture with coronavirus spike peptide pools or control peptides (ViraFEST assay). The unexposed donor gave CD4+ T cells before the COVID-19 pandemic (2011-2018). This CDR3 is built from 14 residues. CDR1 is SGHNT, CDR2 YYREEE, per germline (reference sequence). V was shortened by 4 bases and J by 1 base, with 11 bases between the two germline ends. The sequence derives from a human donor in good health. Sequencing was done on a sample of CD4+ T cells from blood, cultured in vitro. V gene TRBV5-4 combines with J gene TRBJ2-5; perhaps TRBD2 as D (6 bases). CDR3: CASSQGLSQETQYF. In nucleotides, the CDR3 is TGTGCCAGCAGCCAGGGACTGTCCCAAGAGACCCAGTACTTC. The full variable domain, in which reference TRBV5-4 and TRBJ2-5 provide the parts outside the CDR3, is ETGVTQSPTHLIKTRGQQVTLRCSSQSGHNTVSWYQQALGQGPQFIFQYYREEENGRGNFPPRFSGLQFPNYSSELNVNALELDDSALYLCASSQGLSQETQYFGPGTRLLVL.